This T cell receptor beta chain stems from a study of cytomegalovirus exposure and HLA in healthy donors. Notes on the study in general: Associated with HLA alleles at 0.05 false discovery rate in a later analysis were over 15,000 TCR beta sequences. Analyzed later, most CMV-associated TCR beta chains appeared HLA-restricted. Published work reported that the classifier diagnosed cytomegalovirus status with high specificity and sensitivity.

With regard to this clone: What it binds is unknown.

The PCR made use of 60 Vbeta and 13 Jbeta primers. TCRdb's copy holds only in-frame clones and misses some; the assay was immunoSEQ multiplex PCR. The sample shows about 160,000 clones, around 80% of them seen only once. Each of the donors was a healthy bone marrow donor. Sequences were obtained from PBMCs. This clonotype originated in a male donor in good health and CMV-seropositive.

Written as DNA, the CDR3 is TGTGCCAGCAGCTTAGCGGTCGGGGGGCTCTACAATGAGCAGTTCTTC. It codes for CASSLAVGGLYNEQFF. J is TRBJ2-1 and V is TRBV7-2; possible D gene TRBD2, 7 bases. This CDR3 spans 16 amino acids. V lost 0 bases to trimming and J lost 3 bases, with 12 bases between them. Germline V gives CDR1 SGHTA, CDR2 FQGNSA.